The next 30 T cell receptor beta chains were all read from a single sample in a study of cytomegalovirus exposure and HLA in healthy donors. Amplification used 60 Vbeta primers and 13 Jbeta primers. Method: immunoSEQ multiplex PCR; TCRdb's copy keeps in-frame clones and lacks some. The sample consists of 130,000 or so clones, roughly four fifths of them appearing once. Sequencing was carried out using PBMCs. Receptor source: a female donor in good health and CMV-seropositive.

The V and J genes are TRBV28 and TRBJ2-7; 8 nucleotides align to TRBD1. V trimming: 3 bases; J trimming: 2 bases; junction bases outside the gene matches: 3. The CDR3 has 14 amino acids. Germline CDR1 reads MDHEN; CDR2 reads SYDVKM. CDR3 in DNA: TGTGCCAGCAGTTTGAGGACAGGGACCTACGAGCAGTACTTC. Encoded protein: CASSLRTGTYEQYF. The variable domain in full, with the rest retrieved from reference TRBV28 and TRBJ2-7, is DVKVTQSSRYLVKRTGEKVFLECVQDMDHENMFWYRQDPGLGLRLIYFSYDVKMKEKGDIPEGYSVSREKKERFSLILESASTNQTSMYLCASSLRTGTYEQYFGPGTRLTVT.

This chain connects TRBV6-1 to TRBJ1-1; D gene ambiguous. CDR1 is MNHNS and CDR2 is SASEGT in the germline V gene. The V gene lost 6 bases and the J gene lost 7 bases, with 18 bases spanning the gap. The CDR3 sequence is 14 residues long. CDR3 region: CASRSLRERIEAFF. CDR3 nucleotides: TGTGCCAGCAGGAGTCTACGGGAACGGATTGAAGCTTTCTTT.

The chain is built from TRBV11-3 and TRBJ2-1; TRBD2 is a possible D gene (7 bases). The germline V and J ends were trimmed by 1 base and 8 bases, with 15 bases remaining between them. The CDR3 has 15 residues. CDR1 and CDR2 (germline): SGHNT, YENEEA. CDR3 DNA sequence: TGTGCCAGCAGCTTAGTGGGGGGGCCGGGGGATGAGCAGTTCTTC. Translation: CASSLVGGPGDEQFF.

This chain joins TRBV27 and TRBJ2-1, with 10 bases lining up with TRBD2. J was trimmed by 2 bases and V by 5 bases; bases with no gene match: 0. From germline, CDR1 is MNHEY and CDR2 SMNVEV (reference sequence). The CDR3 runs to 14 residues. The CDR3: CASSLAGAYNEQFF. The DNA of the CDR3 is TGTGCCAGCAGTCTAGCGGGGGCCTACAATGAGCAGTTCTTC.

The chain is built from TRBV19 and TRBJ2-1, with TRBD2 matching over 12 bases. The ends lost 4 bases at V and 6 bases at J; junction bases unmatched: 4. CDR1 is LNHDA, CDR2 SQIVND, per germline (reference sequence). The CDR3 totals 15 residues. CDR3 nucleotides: TGTGCCAGTAGTAAGACTAGCGGGGGATTCAATGAGCAGTTCTTC. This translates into CASSKTSGGFNEQFF. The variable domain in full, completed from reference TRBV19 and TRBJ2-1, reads DGGITQSPKYLFRKEGQNVTLSCEQNLNHDAMYWYRQDPGQGLRLIYYSQIVNDFQKGDIAEGYSVSREKKESFPLTVTSAQKNPTAFYLCASSKTSGGFNEQFFGPGTRLTVL.

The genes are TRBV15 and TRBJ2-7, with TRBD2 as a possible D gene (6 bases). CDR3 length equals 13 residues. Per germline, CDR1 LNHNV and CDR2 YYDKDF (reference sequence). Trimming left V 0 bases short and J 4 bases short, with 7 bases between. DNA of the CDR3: TGTGCCACCAGCAGAGAGGGGGGATACGAGCAGTACTTC. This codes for CATSREGGYEQYF.

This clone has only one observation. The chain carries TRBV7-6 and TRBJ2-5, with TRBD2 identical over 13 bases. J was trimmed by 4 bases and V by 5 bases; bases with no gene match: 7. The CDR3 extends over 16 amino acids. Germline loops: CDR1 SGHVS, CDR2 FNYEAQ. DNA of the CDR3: TGTGCCAGCAGCCTGGGACTAGCGGGGTTGAGAGAGACCCAGTACTTC. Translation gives CASSLGLAGLRETQYF.

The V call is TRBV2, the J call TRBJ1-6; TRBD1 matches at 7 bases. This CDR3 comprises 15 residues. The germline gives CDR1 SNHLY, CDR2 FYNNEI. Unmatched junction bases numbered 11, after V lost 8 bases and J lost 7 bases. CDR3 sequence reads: CASRKRDSHNSPLHF. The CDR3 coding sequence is TGTGCCAGCCGGAAACGGGACAGCCACAATTCACCCCTCCACTTT.

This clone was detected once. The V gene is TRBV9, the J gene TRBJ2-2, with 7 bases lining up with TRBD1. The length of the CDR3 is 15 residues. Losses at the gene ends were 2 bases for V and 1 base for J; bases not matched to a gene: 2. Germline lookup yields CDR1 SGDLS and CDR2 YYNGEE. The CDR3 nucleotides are TGTGCCAGCAGCGTCAGGGGGATGAACACCGGGGAGCTGTTTTTT. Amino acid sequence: CASSVRGMNTGELFF. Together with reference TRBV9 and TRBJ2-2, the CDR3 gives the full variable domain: DSGVTQTPKHLITATGQRVTLRCSPRSGDLSVYWYQQSLDQGLQFLIQYYNGEERAKGNILERFSAQQFPDLHSELNLSSLELGDSALYFCASSVRGMNTGELFFGEGSRLTVL.

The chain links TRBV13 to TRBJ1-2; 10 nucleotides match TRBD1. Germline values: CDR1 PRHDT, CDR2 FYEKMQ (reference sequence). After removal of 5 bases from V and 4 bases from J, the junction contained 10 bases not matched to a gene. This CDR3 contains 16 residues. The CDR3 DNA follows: TGTGCCAGCAGCCGCAAAGGGGACAGGGGTGGCTATGGCTACACCTTC. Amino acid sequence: CASSRKGDRGGYGYTF.

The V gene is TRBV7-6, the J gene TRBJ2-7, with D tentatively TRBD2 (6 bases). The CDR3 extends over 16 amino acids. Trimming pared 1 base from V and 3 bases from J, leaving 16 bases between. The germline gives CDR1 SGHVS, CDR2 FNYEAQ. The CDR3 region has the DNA TGTGCCAGCAGCTTAGACGGGAGAAGGGGAATCTACGAGCAGTACTTC. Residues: CASSLDGRRGIYEQYF.

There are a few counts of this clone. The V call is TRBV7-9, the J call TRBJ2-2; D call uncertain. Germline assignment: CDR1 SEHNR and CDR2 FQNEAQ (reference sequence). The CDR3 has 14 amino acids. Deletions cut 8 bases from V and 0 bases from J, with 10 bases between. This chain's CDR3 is CASGPPANTGELFF. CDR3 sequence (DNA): TGTGCCAGCGGCCCACCTGCGAACACCGGGGAGCTGTTTTTT.

The CDR3 is CASRLAGPSYNEQFF. The CDR3 DNA is TGTGCCAGCAGACTAGCGGGACCCTCCTACAATGAGCAGTTCTTC. V and J are TRBV5-6 and TRBJ2-1, with 10 bases that match TRBD2. V dropped 5 bases and J dropped 0; count of bases not matched to a gene: 2. This CDR3 comprises 15 residues. The germline CDR1 and CDR2 sequences are SGHDT and YYEEEE.

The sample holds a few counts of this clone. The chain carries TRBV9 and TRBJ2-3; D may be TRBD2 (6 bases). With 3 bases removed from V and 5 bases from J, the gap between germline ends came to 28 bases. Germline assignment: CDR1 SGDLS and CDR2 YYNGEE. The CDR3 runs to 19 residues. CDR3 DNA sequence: TGTGCCAGCAGCGCCGGTTTCGGGTCCAGCGGGCAGGTTCGAGATACGCAGTATTTT. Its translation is CASSAGFGSSGQVRDTQYF.

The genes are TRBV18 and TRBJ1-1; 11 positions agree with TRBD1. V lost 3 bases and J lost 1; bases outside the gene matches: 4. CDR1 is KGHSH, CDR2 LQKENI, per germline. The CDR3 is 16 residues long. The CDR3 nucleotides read TGTGCCAGCTCACCTAGGACAGGGGGCGCGAACACTGAAGCTTTCTTT. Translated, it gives CASSPRTGGANTEAFF.

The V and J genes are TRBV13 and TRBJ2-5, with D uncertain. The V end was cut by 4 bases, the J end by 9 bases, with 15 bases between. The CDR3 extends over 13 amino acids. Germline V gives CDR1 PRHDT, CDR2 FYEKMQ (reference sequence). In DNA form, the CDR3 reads TGTGCCAGCAGCTCCTCGTTCCTCGGAGCCCAGTACTTC. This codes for CASSSSFLGAQYF.

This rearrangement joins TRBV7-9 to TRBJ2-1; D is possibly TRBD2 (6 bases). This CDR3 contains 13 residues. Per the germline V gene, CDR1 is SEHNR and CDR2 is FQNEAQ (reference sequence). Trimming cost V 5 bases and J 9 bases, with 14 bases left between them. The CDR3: CASSSLAKGEQFF. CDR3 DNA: TGTGCCAGCAGCAGTCTAGCGAAGGGTGAGCAGTTCTTC. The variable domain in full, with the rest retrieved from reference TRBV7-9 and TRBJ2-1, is DTGVSQNPRHKITKRGQNVTFRCDPISEHNRLYWYRQTLGQGPEFLTYFQNEAQLEKSRLLSDRFSAERPKGSFSTLEIQRTEQGDSAMYLCASSSLAKGEQFFGPGTRLTVL.

CDR3 coding DNA: TGCGCCAGCAGCCCACGGGAGTACTATGGCTACACCTTC. This translates into CASSPREYYGYTF. The rearrangement joins TRBV5-1 to TRBJ1-2; D gene uncertain. The CDR3 contains 13 residues. The germline gives CDR1 SGHRS, CDR2 YFSETQ. The ends were cut back, 4 bases at V and 3 bases at J, with 10 bases in the middle.

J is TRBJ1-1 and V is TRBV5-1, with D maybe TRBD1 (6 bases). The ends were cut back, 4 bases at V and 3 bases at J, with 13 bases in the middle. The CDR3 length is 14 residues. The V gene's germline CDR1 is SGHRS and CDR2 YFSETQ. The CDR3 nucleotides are TGCGCCAGCAGCAGGACAGTTTTGGACACTGAAGCTTTCTTT. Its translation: CASSRTVLDTEAFF.

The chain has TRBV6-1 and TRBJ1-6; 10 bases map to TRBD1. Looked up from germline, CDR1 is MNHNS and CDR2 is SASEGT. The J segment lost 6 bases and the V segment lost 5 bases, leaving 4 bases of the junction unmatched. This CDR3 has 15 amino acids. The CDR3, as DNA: TGTGCCAGCAGTATGACAGGGGGCGGTAATTCACCCCTCCACTTT. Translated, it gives CASSMTGGGNSPLHF.

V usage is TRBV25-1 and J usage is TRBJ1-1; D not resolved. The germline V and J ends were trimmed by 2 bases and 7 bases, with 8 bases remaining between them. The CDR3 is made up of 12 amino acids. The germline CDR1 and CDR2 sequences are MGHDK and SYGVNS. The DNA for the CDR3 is TGTGCCAGCAGTGAAGGGCGGGGTGAAGCTTTCTTT. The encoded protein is CASSEGRGEAFF.

The CDR3 sequence is CASSLQGLWSGGYTF. CDR3 in DNA: TGTGCCAGCAGCTTACAGGGGCTTTGGTCGGGAGGCTACACCTTC. The chain employs TRBV28 and TRBJ1-2, with 7 bases identical to TRBD1. CDR1 is MDHEN, CDR2 SYDVKM, per germline. Trimming at V came to 6 bases and at J to 8 bases, leaving 15 bases not matched to a gene. This CDR3 comprises 15 residues.

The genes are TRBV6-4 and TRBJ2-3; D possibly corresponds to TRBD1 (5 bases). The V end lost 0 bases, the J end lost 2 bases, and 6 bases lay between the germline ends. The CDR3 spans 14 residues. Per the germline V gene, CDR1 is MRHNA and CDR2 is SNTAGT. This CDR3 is CASSDSGDTDTQYF. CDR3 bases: TGTGCCAGCAGTGACTCAGGGGACACAGATACGCAGTATTTT.

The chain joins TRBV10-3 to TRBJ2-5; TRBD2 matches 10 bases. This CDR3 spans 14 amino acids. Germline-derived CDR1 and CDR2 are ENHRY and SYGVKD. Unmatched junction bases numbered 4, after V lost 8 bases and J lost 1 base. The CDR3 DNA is TGTGCCATCTCCTGGACTAGCGGCCAAGAGACCCAGTACTTC. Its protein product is CAISWTSGQETQYF.

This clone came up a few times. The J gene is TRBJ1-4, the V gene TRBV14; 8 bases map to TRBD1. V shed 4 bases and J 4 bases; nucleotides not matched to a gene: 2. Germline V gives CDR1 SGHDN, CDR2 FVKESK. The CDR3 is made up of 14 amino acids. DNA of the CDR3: TGTGCCAGCAGCCGGACAGGGAATAATGAAAAACTGTTTTTT. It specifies CASSRTGNNEKLFF.

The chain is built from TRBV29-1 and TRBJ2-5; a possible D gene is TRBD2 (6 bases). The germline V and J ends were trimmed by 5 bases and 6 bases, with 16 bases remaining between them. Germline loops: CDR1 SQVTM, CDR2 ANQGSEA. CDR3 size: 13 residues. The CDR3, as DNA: TGCAGCGTTCGATCGGAGGGTGTGAAGACCCAGTACTTC. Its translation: CSVRSEGVKTQYF.

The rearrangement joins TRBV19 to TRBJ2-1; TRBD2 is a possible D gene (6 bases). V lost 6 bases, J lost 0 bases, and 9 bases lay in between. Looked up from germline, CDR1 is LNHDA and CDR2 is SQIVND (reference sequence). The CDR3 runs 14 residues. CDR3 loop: CASRGGSSYNEQFF. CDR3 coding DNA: TGTGCCAGTAGGGGGGGAAGCTCCTACAATGAGCAGTTCTTC.

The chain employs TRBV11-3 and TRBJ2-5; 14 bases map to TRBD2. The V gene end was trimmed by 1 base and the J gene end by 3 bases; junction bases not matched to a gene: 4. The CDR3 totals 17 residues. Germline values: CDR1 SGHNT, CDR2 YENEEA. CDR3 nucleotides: TGTGCCAGCAGCTTAGGTGTGGGACTAGCGGGAGAAGAGACCCAGTACTTC. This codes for CASSLGVGLAGEETQYF.

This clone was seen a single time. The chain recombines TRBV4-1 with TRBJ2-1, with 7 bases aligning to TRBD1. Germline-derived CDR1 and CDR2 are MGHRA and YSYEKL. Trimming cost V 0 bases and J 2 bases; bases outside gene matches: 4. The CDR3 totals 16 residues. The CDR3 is CASSQEGQGAYNEQFF. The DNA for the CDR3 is TGCGCCAGCAGCCAAGAAGGGCAGGGGGCCTACAATGAGCAGTTCTTC.

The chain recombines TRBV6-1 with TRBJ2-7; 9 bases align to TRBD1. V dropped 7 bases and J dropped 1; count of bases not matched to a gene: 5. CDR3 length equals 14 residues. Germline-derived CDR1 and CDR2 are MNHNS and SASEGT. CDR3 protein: CASTLGQGSYEQYF. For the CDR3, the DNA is TGTGCCAGCACCTTGGGACAGGGTTCCTACGAGCAGTACTTC.